A single sample gave rise to the 23 T cell receptor beta chains below, sequenced in a study of T cell responses to AZD1222 COVID-19 vaccine. Method: immunoSEQ multiplex PCR; TCRdb's copy keeps in-frame clones and lacks some. The table shows under 150,000 clones, with around 91% occurring only once. Material: peripheral blood, obtained 28 days after the second AZD1222 dose. These receptors were taken from an adult who received the AZD1222 COVID-19 vaccine.

The J gene is TRBJ2-3, the V gene TRBV5-1; the D is unclear. V lost 4 bases and J lost 0, with 3 bases in between. CDR1 and CDR2 from the germline V gene are SGHRS and YFSETQ. The CDR3 contains 12 residues. The CDR3 region has the DNA TGCGCCAGCAGCCTGAGCACAGATACGCAGTATTTT. This sequence encodes CASSLSTDTQYF.

The rearrangement uses TRBV5-1 and TRBJ2-1, with 14 positions matching TRBD2. CDR3 size: 18 residues. The J segment lost 4 bases and the V segment lost 3 bases, leaving 9 bases of the junction unmatched. The germline V gene encodes CDR1 SGHRS and CDR2 YFSETQ. CDR3 DNA: TGCGCCAGCAGCTCGGGACTAGCGGGAGTTGGGAGGTACAATGAGCAGTTCTTC. It yields the protein CASSSGLAGVGRYNEQFF.

The chain carries TRBV19 and TRBJ1-5; possible D gene TRBD1, 6 bases. CDR1 and CDR2 from the germline V gene are LNHDA and SQIVND (reference sequence). The CDR3 sequence is 15 residues long. Trimming stripped 1 base from V and 4 bases from J, with 11 bases between. The CDR3: CASSIVEGGNQPQHF. The CDR3 nucleotides read TGTGCCAGTAGTATAGTCGAGGGGGGAAATCAGCCCCAGCATTTT.

This chain links TRBV28 with TRBJ1-2; D possibly corresponds to TRBD1 (6 bases). The germline CDR1 and CDR2 sequences are MDHEN and SYDVKM. V lost 5 bases to trimming and J lost 1 base, with 11 bases between them. The CDR3 consists of 14 residues. This CDR3 is CASSPRTVNYGYTF. CDR3 bases: TGTGCCAGCAGTCCACGGACAGTTAACTATGGCTACACCTTC.

The CDR3 reads CATSREGWHTNNYGYTF. CDR3 bases: TGTGCCACCAGCAGAGAGGGTTGGCACACAAACAACTATGGCTACACCTTC. The J gene is TRBJ1-2, the V gene TRBV15, with D hard to call. This CDR3 comprises 17 residues. Germline V CDR1 and CDR2: LNHNV, YYDKDF (reference sequence). With 0 bases removed from V and 2 bases from J, the gap between germline ends came to 16 bases. The variable domain in full, completed from reference TRBV15 and TRBJ1-2, reads DAMVIQNPRYQVTQFGKPVTLSCSQTLNHNVMYWYQQKSSQAPKLLFHYYDKDFNNEADTPDNFQSRRPNTSFCFLDIRSPGLGDTAMYLCATSREGWHTNNYGYTFGSGTRLTVV.

The chain links TRBV6-6 to TRBJ1-4, with D uncertain. The CDR3 is 15 amino acids. The ends were cut back, 2 bases at V and 0 bases at J, with 7 bases in the middle. Germline CDR1 is MNHNY and CDR2 is SVGAGI (reference sequence). The CDR3: CASSYGPATNEKLFF. The CDR3 DNA is TGTGCCAGCAGTTACGGGCCTGCAACTAATGAAAAACTGTTTTTT.

This rearrangement joins TRBV28 to TRBJ2-2; 7 nucleotides align to TRBD2. Germline loops: CDR1 MDHEN, CDR2 SYDVKM. CDR3 size: 17 residues. The J segment lost 4 bases and the V segment lost 4 bases, leaving 12 bases of the junction unmatched. The CDR3 spells CASSSWGRLAVTGELFF. The CDR3 coding sequence is TGTGCCAGCAGTTCTTGGGGTAGGCTAGCGGTCACCGGGGAGCTGTTTTTT.

V usage is TRBV6-1 and J usage is TRBJ2-7; D possibly corresponds to TRBD2 (6 bases). The CDR3 runs to 15 residues. V lost 2 bases to trimming and J lost 2 bases, with 13 bases between them. CDR1 MNHNS and CDR2 SASEGT come from the germline V gene. CDR3 sequence (DNA): TGTGCCAGCAGTGAAAGTGCCGGGGGAGCCTACGAGCAGTACTTC. This encodes CASSESAGGAYEQYF.

The rearrangement uses TRBV7-9 and TRBJ1-2, with TRBD1 identical over 10 bases. The germline CDR1 and CDR2 sequences are SEHNR and FQNEAQ (reference sequence). The length of the CDR3 is 10 residues. In nucleotides, the CDR3 is TGTACGACAGGGGGCGTAGGCTACACCTTC. Translating gives CTTGGVGYTF.

The chain is built from TRBV12-3 or TRBV12-4 and TRBJ1-1, with 7 bases that match TRBD1. The CDR3 spans 13 residues. V gave up 5 bases and J gave up 1 base; unmatched junction bases: 1. The CDR3: CASSGDRNTEAFF. As DNA, the CDR3 is TGTGCCAGCAGTGGGGACAGGAACACTGAAGCTTTCTTT.

This chain uses TRBV4-1 with TRBJ1-6; D is ambiguous. The V and J ends lost 3 bases and 6 bases respectively, with 12 bases between them. The CDR3 is 15 residues long. Germline V gene lookup returns CDR1 MGHRA and CDR2 YSYEKL. This chain's CDR3 is CASSHMADSNSPLHF. The CDR3 bases are TGCGCCAGCAGCCACATGGCAGACTCTAATTCACCCCTCCACTTT.

This rearrangement joins TRBV7-9 to TRBJ2-7; maybe TRBD2 (6 bases). Germline CDR1 is SEHNR and CDR2 is FQNEAQ (reference sequence). Trimming removed 5 bases at V and 3 bases at J, with 26 bases between. The CDR3 runs to 18 residues. The CDR3, as DNA: TGTGCCAGCAGCGTCGCAGTGCTAGGGTCGGAGGGGTACTACGAGCAGTACTTC. It codes for CASSVAVLGSEGYYEQYF.

This clone came up once. The rearrangement uses TRBV6-6 and TRBJ2-7; no definite D call. CDR1 and CDR2 from the germline V gene are MNHNY and SVGAGI (reference sequence). The CDR3 has 13 residues. Trimming took off 2 bases at V and 7 bases at J, with 12 bases between the two ends. CDR3 sequence: CASSYDGSREQYV. CDR3 nucleotides: TGTGCCAGCAGTTACGATGGGTCTAGGGAGCAGTACGTC.

This clone has only one observation. The chain couples TRBV9 to TRBJ2-2; D uncertain. Germline CDR1 is SGDLS and CDR2 is YYNGEE. This CDR3 is built from 12 residues. Trimming removed 5 bases at V and 7 bases at J, with 9 bases between. CDR3 region: CASRPGGGELFF. The CDR3 nucleotides read TGTGCCAGCAGACCCGGTGGCGGGGAGCTGTTTTTT.

V is TRBV6-5 and J is TRBJ1-3, with 9 bases aligning to TRBD1. The CDR3 consists of 15 residues. Germline V lookup: CDR1 MNHEY, CDR2 SVGAGI. J lost 8 bases, V lost 5 bases, and 10 bases had no gene match. The CDR3 protein is CASSRQTGGSDTIYF. CDR3 in DNA: TGTGCCAGCAGTAGGCAGACAGGGGGTTCAGACACCATATATTTT.

This chain's CDR3 is CASSLAGIPYEQYF. In nucleotides, the CDR3 is TGTGCCAGCAGCTTAGCGGGCATCCCCTACGAGCAGTACTTC. This chain uses TRBV7-2 with TRBJ2-7; D remains ambiguous. The CDR3 sequence is 14 residues long. V was trimmed by 0 bases and J by 2 bases, leaving 8 bases between them. CDR1 is SGHTA and CDR2 is FQGNSA in the germline V gene.

This chain connects TRBV5-6 to TRBJ1-6, with TRBD1 as a possible D gene (5 bases). CDR3 length equals 14 residues. V was trimmed by 0 bases and J by 13 bases, leaving 14 bases between them. Germline CDR1 and CDR2: SGHDT and YYEEEE. CDR3 protein: CASSLDGGVGPLHF. CDR3 nucleotide sequence: TGTGCCAGCAGCTTGGATGGGGGAGTAGGTCCCCTCCACTTT.

This clone has a single count. V gene TRBV2 combines with J gene TRBJ2-1, with 9 bases aligning to TRBD1. Germline V gene sequence: CDR1 SNHLY, CDR2 FYNNEI. The trim removed 6 bases at V and 5 bases at J, leaving 5 bases unmatched. The CDR3 loop spans 14 amino acids. This chain's CDR3 is CASSSGTGHNEQFF. The CDR3 region has the DNA TGTGCCAGCAGCTCCGGGACAGGGCACAATGAGCAGTTCTTC.

This chain uses TRBV24-1 with TRBJ1-2, with 12 bases identical to TRBD1. Germline V gene sequence: CDR1 KGHDR, CDR2 SFDVKD. This CDR3 has 16 amino acids. Trimming took 9 bases from V and 2 from J; bases not matched to a gene: 9. The CDR3: CATERDRGPPNYGYTF. The CDR3 DNA reads as TGTGCCACCGAACGGGACAGGGGGCCTCCAAACTATGGCTACACCTTC.

The chain is built from TRBV5-4 and TRBJ2-3; TRBD2 is a possible D gene (7 bases). The germline V gene encodes CDR1 SGHNT and CDR2 YYREEE (reference sequence). The V end was cut by 4 bases, the J end by 2 bases, with 23 bases between. The CDR3 is 18 residues long. CDR3 region: CASSLTGGTYSFTDTQYF. CDR3 DNA sequence: TGTGCCAGCAGCCTGACGGGGGGCACCTATAGCTTCACAGATACGCAGTATTTT. Together with reference TRBV5-4 and TRBJ2-3, the CDR3 gives the full variable domain: ETGVTQSPTHLIKTRGQQVTLRCSSQSGHNTVSWYQQALGQGPQFIFQYYREEENGRGNFPPRFSGLQFPNYSSELNVNALELDDSALYLCASSLTGGTYSFTDTQYFGPGTRLTVL.

The V and J genes are TRBV10-3 and TRBJ1-2; D is perhaps TRBD1 (5 bases). Trimming removed 1 base at V and 4 bases at J, with 13 bases between. Germline assignment: CDR1 ENHRY and CDR2 SYGVKD. This CDR3 has 15 residues. The DNA for the CDR3 is TGTGCCATCAGTGAGTTTGGGGCCGCCAGCTATGGCTACACCTTC. Its translation is CAISEFGAASYGYTF.

The chain carries TRBV6-5 and TRBJ1-5; D not resolved. V was cut by 9 bases and J by 2 bases, with 11 bases left in between. This CDR3 is built from 13 residues. Germline CDR1 is MNHEY and CDR2 is SVGAGI. CDR3 DNA sequence: TGTGCCAGTTTAAGGCAGGGCAATCAGCCCCAGCATTTT. Its protein product is CASLRQGNQPQHF.

The gene calls are TRBV6-6 and TRBJ2-7; 7 bases map to TRBD2. The CDR3 contains 16 residues. V gave up 5 bases and J gave up 6 bases; unmatched junction bases: 16. Germline V CDR1 and CDR2: MNHNY, SVGAGI (reference sequence). The CDR3: CASSPRSAGVLFEQYF. The CDR3 bases are TGTGCCAGCAGTCCGAGGAGCGCGGGAGTCCTATTCGAGCAGTACTTC.